This T cell receptor (beta chain) emerged from a study of identical twins (dated by TCRdb to about 2016). Concerning the study at large: TCR alpha and beta repertoires from monozygotic twins, unrelated adults of various ages and cord blood were deep-sequenced to test whether fetal clonotypes persist. To rule out contamination, the twin experiments were replicated at different times with different library preparation protocols.

Receptor libraries were prepared by 5' RACE. TCRdb shows the sequencer as Illumina HiSeq 2000. Template switching added a universal primer binding site, and the final cDNA carried a unique molecular identifier that allowed TCR cDNA molecules to be counted accurately. Specific primers in the conserved constant-segment region were used to synthesize first-strand cDNA for the TCR alpha and beta chains. To control for contamination, every cDNA library carried two barcodes: a SMART-Mk sample barcode plus Illumina barcodes. TruSeq adapter sequences, together with Illumina sample barcodes, were added in two successive PCR steps. Sequencing of the TCR alpha and beta cDNA libraries was done on the Illumina HiSeq platform using custom primers. In the paper's pipeline: Raw reads were processed with MiGEC to extract unique molecular identifiers, and MiXCR was used to determine CDR3 positions. For each individual, recombination models were inferred using an EM algorithm with the repgenHMM and IGoR tools. Shared clonotypes were analyzed with the tcR package in R, and sharing was normalized by the product of cloneset sizes. To study raw recombination without the effects of thymic and clonal selection, out-of-frame nonproductive sequences were analyzed. The public reads were run again by TCRdb, first through fastp at Q25 and then through MiXCR, and only productive beta chains were kept. Rows matching on CDR3 protein sequence are summarized as one entry with the most common DNA and genes. The V and J calls come from TCRdb's annotation, not from the publication. This sample gives roughly 1.6 million distinct CDR3 sequences in total; about 32% of them show up just once. The top ten constitute more than 0.25% of the sample.

The paper's findings and limits, for the study overall: Conclusions relied on cross-sectional statistical analysis, since the same donors could not be followed over many years. Recombination models systematically underestimated out-of-frame TCR alpha sharing in monozygotic twins but agreed with sharing between unrelated individuals. Zero-insertion analyses could be partly confounded by invariant T cells such as MAIT and iNKT, though diverse VJ usage argued against such confounding for most clonotypes. Compared with coincidental sharing between unrelated individuals, an excess of low generation-probability sequences was observed among out-of-frame TCR alpha sequences shared between twins. A weaker excess of twin sharing was found in beta out-of-frame sequences because the signal-to-noise ratio was lowered by fewer shared sequences. Abundant cord blood beta clonotypes had fewer insertions, young adult naive repertoires showed a similar but weaker trend, and memory repertoires showed no such trend.

This clonotype was seen many times. Its antigen is unknown. No base qualities exist here, and no much larger clone lies one base off it. Only healthy Caucasian donors were included. CDR1 is given as DFQATT and CDR2 as SNEGSKA, both from the germline V gene (reference sequence). V ends up 4 bases short and J 2 bases short, with an unmatched junction base count of 3. Its CDR3 holds 13 amino acids, cysteine through phenylalanine. Only the CDR3 DNA stays, 39 bases, in frame from base 1. The V and J genes are TRBV20-1 and TRBJ2-7; 9 bases in between match TRBD2. Sample: cord blood. The receptor's source is a newborn girl in good health. The DNA reads as follows: TGCAGTGCTAAACTAGCGGGCGCCTACGAGCAGTACTTC. It encodes CSAKLAGAYEQYF.